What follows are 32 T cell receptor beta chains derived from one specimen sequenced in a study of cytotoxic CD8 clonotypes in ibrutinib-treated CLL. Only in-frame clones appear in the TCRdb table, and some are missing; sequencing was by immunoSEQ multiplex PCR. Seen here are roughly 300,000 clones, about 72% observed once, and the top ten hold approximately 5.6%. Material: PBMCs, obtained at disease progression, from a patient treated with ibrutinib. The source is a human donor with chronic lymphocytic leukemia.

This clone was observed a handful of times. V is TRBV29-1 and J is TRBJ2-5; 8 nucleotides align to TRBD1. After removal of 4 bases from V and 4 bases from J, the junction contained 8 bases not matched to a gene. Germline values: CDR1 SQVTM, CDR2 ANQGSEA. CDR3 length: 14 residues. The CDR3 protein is CSVARTGLGETQYF. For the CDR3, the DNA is TGCAGCGTTGCCCGGACAGGGTTAGGAGAGACCCAGTACTTC.

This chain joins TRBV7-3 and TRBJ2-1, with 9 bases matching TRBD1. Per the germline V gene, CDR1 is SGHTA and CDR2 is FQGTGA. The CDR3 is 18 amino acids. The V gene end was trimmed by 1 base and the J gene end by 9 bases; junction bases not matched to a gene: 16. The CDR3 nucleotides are TGTGCCAGCAGCTTAAGGGTGGGGACGGACAGGGGAAGATTTGAGCAGTTCTTC. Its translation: CASSLRVGTDRGRFEQFF.

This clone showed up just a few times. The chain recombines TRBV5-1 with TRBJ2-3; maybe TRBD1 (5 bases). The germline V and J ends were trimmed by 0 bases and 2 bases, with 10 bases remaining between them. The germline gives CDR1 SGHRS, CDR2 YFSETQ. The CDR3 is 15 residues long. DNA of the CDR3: TGCGCCAGCAGCTTGGCGCAGGGTTCCACAGATACGCAGTATTTT. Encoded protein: CASSLAQGSTDTQYF.

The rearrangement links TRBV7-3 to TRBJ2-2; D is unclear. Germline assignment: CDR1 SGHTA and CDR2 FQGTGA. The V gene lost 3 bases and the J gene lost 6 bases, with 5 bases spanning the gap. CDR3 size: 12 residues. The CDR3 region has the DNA TGTGCCAGCAGCTTCGTCCCCGGGGAGCTGTTTTTT. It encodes CASSFVPGELFF.

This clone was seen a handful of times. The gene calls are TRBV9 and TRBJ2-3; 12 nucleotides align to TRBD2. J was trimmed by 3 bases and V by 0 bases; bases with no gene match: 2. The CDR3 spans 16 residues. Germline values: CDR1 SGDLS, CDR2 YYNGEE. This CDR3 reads CASSVETSGRTDTQYF. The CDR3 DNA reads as TGTGCCAGCAGCGTAGAGACTAGCGGGAGAACAGATACGCAGTATTTT.

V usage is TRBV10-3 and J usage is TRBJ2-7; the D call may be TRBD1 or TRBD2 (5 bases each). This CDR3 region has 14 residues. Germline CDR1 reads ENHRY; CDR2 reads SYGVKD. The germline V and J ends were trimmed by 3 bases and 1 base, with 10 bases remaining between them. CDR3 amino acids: CAISDLGVSYEQYF. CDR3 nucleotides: TGTGCCATCAGTGATCTGGGGGTGTCCTACGAGCAGTACTTC.

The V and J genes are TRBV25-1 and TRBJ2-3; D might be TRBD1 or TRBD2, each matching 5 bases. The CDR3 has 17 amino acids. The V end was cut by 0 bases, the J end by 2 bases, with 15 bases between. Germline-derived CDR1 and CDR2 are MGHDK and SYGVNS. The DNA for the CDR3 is TGTGCCAGCAGTGAATACCCCCTCCGGGGCCCCACAGATACGCAGTATTTT. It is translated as CASSEYPLRGPTDTQYF.

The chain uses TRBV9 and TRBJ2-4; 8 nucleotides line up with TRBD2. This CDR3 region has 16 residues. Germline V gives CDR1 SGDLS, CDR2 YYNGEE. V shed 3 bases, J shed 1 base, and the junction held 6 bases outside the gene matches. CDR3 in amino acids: CASSASSGLAKNIQYF. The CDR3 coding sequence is TGTGCCAGCAGCGCCTCTAGCGGGCTCGCCAAAAACATTCAGTACTTC. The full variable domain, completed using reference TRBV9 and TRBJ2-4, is DSGVTQTPKHLITATGQRVTLRCSPRSGDLSVYWYQQSLDQGLQFLIQYYNGEERAKGNILERFSAQQFPDLHSELNLSSLELGDSALYFCASSASSGLAKNIQYFGAGTRLSVL.

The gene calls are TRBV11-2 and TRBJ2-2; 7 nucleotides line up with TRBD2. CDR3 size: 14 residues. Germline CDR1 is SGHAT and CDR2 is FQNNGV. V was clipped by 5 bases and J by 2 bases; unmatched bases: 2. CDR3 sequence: CASSRDYNTGELFF. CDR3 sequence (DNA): TGTGCCAGCAGCCGGGACTACAACACCGGGGAGCTGTTTTTT.

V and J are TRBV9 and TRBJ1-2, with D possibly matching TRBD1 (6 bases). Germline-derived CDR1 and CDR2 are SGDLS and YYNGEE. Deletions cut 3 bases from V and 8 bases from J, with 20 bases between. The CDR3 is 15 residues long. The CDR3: CASSATRGDDGGYTF. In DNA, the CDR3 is TGTGCCAGCAGCGCCACAAGGGGGGACGATGGCGGCTACACCTTC.

The CDR3 DNA reads as TGTGCCAGCAGCGTGGGGGTAGCGACACACTACGAGCAGTACTTC. Translation: CASSVGVATHYEQYF. The genes are TRBV9 and TRBJ2-7, with D tentatively TRBD1 or TRBD2 (5 bases each). CDR3 length: 15 residues. CDR1 and CDR2 from the germline V gene are SGDLS and YYNGEE. V lost 2 bases and J lost 3, with 15 bases in between.

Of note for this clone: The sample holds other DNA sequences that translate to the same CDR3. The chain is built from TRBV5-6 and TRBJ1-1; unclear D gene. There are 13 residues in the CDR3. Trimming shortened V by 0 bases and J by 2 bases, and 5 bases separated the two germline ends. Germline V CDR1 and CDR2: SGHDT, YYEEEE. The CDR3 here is CASSLGTNTEAFF. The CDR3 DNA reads TGTGCCAGCAGCTTGGGAACCAACACTGAAGCTTTCTTT.

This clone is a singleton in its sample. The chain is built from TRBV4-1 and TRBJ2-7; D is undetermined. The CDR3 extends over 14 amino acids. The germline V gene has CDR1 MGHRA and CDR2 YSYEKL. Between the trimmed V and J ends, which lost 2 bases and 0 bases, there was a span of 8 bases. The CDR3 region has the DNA TGCGCCAGCAGCCAACCCAGTAGCTCCTACGAGCAGTACTTC. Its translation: CASSQPSSSYEQYF.

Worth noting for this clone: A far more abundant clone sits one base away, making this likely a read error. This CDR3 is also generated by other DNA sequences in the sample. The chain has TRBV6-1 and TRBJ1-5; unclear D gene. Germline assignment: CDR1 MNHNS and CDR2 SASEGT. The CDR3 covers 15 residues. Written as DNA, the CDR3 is TGCGCCAGCAGTGACGCAGGTTATAGCAATCAGCCCCAGCATTTT. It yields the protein CASSDAGYSNQPQHF.

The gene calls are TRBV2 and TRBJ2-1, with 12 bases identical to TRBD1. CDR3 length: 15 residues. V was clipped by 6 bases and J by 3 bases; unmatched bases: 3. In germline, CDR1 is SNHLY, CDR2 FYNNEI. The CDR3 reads CASRGQGAGYNEQFF. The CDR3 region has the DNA TGTGCCAGCAGGGGACAGGGGGCCGGCTACAATGAGCAGTTCTTC.

The CDR3 sequence is CASSWGGNRNYGYTF. The CDR3 DNA reads TGTGCCAGCAGCTGGGGGGGCAATCGGAACTATGGCTACACCTTC. The chain has TRBV11-2 and TRBJ1-2; D might be TRBD1 (6 bases). In germline, CDR1 is SGHAT, CDR2 FQNNGV. V lost 4 bases and J lost 2, with 14 bases in between. The CDR3 has 15 amino acids.

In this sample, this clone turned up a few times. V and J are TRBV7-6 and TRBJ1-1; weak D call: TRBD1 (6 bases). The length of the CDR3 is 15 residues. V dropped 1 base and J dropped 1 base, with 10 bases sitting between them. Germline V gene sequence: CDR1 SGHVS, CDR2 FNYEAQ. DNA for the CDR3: TGTGCCAGCAGCTTAGTCCAGGGGCCGAACACTGAAGCTTTCTTT. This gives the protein CASSLVQGPNTEAFF.

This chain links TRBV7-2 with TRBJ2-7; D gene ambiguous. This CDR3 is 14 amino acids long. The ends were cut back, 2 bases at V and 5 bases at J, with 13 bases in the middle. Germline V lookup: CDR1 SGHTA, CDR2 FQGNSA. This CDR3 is CASSLSVAWDEQYF. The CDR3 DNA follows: TGTGCCAGCAGCTTAAGTGTTGCGTGGGACGAGCAGTACTTC.

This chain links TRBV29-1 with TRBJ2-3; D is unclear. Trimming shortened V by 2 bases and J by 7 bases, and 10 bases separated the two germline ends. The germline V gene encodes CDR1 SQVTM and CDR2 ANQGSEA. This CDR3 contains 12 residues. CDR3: CSVELGSHTQYF. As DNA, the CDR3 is TGCAGCGTTGAATTGGGGTCTCATACGCAGTATTTT.

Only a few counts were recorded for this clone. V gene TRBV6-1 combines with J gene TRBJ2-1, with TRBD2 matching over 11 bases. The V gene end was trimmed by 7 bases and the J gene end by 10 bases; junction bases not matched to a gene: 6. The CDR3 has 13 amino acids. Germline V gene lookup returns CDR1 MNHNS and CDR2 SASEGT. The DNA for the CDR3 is TGTGCCAGCACCGAACTAGCGGGGGACGAGCAGTTCTTC. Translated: CASTELAGDEQFF.

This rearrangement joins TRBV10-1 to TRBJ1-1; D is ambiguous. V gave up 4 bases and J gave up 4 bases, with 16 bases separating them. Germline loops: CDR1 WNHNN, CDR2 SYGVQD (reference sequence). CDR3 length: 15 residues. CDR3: CASSAPGTGITEAFF. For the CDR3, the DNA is TGCGCCAGCAGTGCCCCGGGTACGGGGATCACTGAAGCTTTCTTT.

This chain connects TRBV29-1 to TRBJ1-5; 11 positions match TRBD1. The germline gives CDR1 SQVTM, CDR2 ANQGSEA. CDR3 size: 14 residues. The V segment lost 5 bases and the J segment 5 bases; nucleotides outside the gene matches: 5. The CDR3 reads CSVSDRGRDQPQHF. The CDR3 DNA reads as TGCAGCGTTTCGGACAGGGGGCGGGATCAGCCCCAGCATTTT.

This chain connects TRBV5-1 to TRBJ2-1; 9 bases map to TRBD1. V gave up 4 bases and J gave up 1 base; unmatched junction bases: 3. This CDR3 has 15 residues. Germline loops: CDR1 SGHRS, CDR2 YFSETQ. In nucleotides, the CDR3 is TGCGCCAGCAGCCCCGGGACAGGGTCCTACAATGAGCAGTTCTTC. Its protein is CASSPGTGSYNEQFF.

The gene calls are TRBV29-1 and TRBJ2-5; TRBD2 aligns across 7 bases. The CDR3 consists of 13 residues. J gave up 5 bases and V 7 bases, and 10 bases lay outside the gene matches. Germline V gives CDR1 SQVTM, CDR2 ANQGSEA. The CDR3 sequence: CSDGEGADETQYF. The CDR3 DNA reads TGCAGCGACGGGGAGGGCGCGGATGAGACCCAGTACTTC.

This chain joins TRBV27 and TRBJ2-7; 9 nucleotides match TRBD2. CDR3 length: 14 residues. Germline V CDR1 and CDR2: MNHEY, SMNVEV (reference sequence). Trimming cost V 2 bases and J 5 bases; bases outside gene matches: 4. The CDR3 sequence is CASSLLAGYNEQYF. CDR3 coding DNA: TGTGCCAGCAGTTTACTAGCGGGATATAACGAGCAGTACTTC.

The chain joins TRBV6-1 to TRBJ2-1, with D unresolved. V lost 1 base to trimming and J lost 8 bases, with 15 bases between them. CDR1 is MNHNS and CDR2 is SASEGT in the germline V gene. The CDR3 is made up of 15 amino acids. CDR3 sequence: CASSEEIWARDEQFF. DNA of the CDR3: TGTGCCAGCAGTGAAGAAATTTGGGCTAGGGATGAGCAGTTCTTC.

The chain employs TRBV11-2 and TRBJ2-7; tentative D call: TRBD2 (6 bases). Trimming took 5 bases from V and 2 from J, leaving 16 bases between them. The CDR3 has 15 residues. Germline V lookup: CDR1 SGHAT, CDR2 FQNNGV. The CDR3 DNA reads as TGTGCCAGCAGCCCCAGCGGGCAGGTTCCCTACGAGCAGTACTTC. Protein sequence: CASSPSGQVPYEQYF.

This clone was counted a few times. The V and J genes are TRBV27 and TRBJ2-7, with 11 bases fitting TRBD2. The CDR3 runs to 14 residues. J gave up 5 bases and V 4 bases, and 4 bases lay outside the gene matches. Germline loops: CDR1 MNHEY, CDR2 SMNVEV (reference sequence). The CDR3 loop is CASSSSGRRHEQYF. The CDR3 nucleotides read TGTGCCAGCAGTTCTAGCGGGAGGCGCCACGAGCAGTACTTC.

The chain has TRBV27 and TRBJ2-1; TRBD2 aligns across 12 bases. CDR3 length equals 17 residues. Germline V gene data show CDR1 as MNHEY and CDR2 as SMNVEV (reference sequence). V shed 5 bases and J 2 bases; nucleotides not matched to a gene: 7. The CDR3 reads CASSPRLAGVAYNEQFF. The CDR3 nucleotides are TGTGCCAGCAGTCCAAGACTAGCGGGAGTAGCCTACAATGAGCAGTTCTTC.

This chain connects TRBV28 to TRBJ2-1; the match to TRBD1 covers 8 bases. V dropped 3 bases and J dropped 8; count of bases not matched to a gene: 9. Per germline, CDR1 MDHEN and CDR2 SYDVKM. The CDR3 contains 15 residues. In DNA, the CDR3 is TGTGCCAGCAGTTTTGACAGGGGTGGTTTTGATGAGCAGTTCTTC. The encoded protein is CASSFDRGGFDEQFF.

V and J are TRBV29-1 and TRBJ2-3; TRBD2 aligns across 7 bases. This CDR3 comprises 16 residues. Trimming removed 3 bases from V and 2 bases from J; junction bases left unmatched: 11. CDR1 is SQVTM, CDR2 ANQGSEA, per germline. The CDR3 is CSVDPVRETLTDTQYF. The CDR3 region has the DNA TGCAGCGTTGATCCGGTGCGGGAGACCCTCACAGATACGCAGTATTTT.

The CDR3 DNA follows: TGTGCTAGTGGTGTAAGTGCCCGGGAGCTGTTTTTT. It translates to CASGVSARELFF. V and J are TRBV12-5 and TRBJ2-2; D gene unclear. In germline, CDR1 is LGHNT, CDR2 FRNRAP. Trimming left V 5 bases short and J 9 bases short, with 10 bases between. This CDR3 contains 12 residues.